These 2 T cell receptor beta chains came from one sample sequenced in a study of T cell changes during pregnancy in multiple sclerosis. TCRdb keeps only in-frame clones here, not all; method: immunoSEQ multiplex PCR. Of some 40,000 clones listed, around 90% are singletons. Sample: CD4+ T cells from peripheral blood mononuclear cells, taken in the first trimester of pregnancy. Receptors originate from a female donor with multiple sclerosis, enrolled in a pregnancy study.

This rearrangement joins TRBV7-9 to TRBJ1-2; 7 bases are a match to TRBD1. V shed 5 bases and J 8 bases; nucleotides not matched to a gene: 14. This CDR3 contains 15 residues. CDR1 is SEHNR, CDR2 FQNEAQ, per germline (reference sequence). The CDR3 spells CASSPIGRTGTGYTF. In nucleotides, the CDR3 is TGTGCCAGCAGCCCCATAGGCCGGACAGGAACCGGCTACACCTTC.

V and J are TRBV18 and TRBJ1-1, with 7 bases lining up with TRBD1. The CDR3 is 14 residues long. Germline V gene sequence: CDR1 KGHSH, CDR2 LQKENI. The V segment lost 3 bases and the J segment 1 base; nucleotides outside the gene matches: 2. CDR3 DNA: TGTGCCAGCTCACCGCAGGGGGGGAACACTGAAGCTTTCTTT. Translated: CASSPQGGNTEAFF.